In this sample, the clone carrying this T cell receptor (beta chain) turned up a few times. Assay used: immunoSEQ multiplex PCR; TCRdb lists only in-frame clones, some missing. Among tens of thousands of clones listed, around 97% were seen once. This specimen belongs to a study of technical replicates of blood from several donors. The CDR3 loop spans 19 amino acids. The V and J ends lost 1 base and 4 bases respectively, with 26 bases between them. The V gene's germline CDR1 is MNHNS and CDR2 SASEGT. This sequence originates from a human donor in good health. The chain links TRBV6-1 to TRBJ2-7; D perhaps matches TRBD1 (6 bases). The sequencing input was T cells isolated from PBMCs. CDR3 sequence reads: CASSEGRTVGPWGGYEQYF. In DNA form, the CDR3 reads TGTGCCAGCAGTGAAGGAAGGACAGTGGGGCCTTGGGGTGGGTACGAGCAGTACTTC.